This TCR beta chain was sequenced during a study of T cell responses to AZD1222 COVID-19 vaccine (dated by TCRdb to the early 2020s). Turning to the overall study: AZD1222 recipients whose second dose came at about 4 weeks and those whose second dose came at about 12 weeks were combined into one group, since spike-specific TCR depth and breadth did not differ between the two schedules. A total of over 230 trial participants underwent TCR sequencing, of whom around 200 received two doses of AZD1222 and around 25 received two doses of the MenACWY control vaccine. Trial participants were enrolled by age into 18-55, 56-69 and 70-plus year subgroups, with 148, 28 and 57 TCR-sequenced participants respectively. The paper as a whole reports these results and caveats: Nearly half of unique spike-specific TCRs reportedly recognized epitopes outside regions mutated in the B.1.351 and B.1.1.7 variants. Conclusions about previously exposed vaccinees are limited, since just five or six AZD1222 recipients were seropositive for SARS-CoV-2 at baseline. Vaccine-associated CD4 TCRs spanned the whole spike protein, with dominant responses in regions 160-218 and 743-854. After two AZD1222 doses, spike-specific TCR breadth and depth were significantly higher than at day 0 and than in MenACWY recipients. The 56-69-year group was small, and its depth increase did not reach significance, likely because of low power. No day 14 peak-response samples were available, so repertoires were characterized only after the peak T cell response. Participants were mostly white British, with more females than males. The authors suggested clonal diversity may have been underestimated.

Details on this clone: Its antigen is unknown. No much larger clonotype is one base removed from it; base qualities were not supplied.

Reading the label with the study, this specimen's time point is: baseline before first vaccination. Vaccinee samples came from UK trials COV001 and COV002, including a single-blind randomized controlled phase 2/3 trial of AZD1222 (ChAdOx1 nCoV-19) in healthy adults. Trial participant PBMC samples were collected at day 0 and day 28 after the second dose for TCRbeta chain sequencing. Including the terminal cysteine and phenylalanine, the CDR3 comprises 16 residues. Just the 48-base CDR3 DNA is kept, in frame starting at base 1. Trimming leaves V shorter by 0 bases and J shorter by 3 bases, with the junction holding 7 bases beyond the gene matches. The germline V gene specifies SGHDT as CDR1 and YYEEEE as CDR2. The CDR3 regions of human TCRbeta chains were analyzed by immunosequencing. Turning to the authors' computational methods: TCRs in the repertoires were matched against a reference library of SARS-CoV-2-specific TCRs that had been generated with the MIRA antigen-specificity platform. Breadth was defined as the fraction of unique TCRs that were SARS-CoV-2-associated, and depth was defined as the fraction of total T cells that were SARS-CoV-2-associated. Each spike-specific TCR was assigned to its reactive spike region and to a CD4 or CD8 class using the MIRA data. Log10-transformed breadth and depth values were compared by one-way ANOVA with Sidak's multiple comparisons tests. TCRdb stores this immuneACCESS table with in-frame sequences only. Part of the clones is absent; in the studies checked, under half of the shortfall reflects unresolved V genes, and no reason is known for the rest. V, J and clone size are taken as reported in that table, and D and trimming were inferred from the DNA itself. The sample table records about 66,000 clones; roughly 90% of these occur just once. The ten largest clones capture 17% of the sample.

The sequence came from an adult in good health. The sequence is built from TRBV5-6 and TRBJ2-7, with TRBD1 matching 9 junction bases. Specimen: peripheral blood, collected on day 0 of AZD1222 vaccination. The DNA sequence reads TGTGCCAGCAGCTTGGTTACAGGGGGCAAGGTCTACGAGCAGTACTTC. This codes for CASSLVTGGKVYEQYF.